The source of this T cell receptor beta chain is a study of shared clonotypes between healthy human individuals. There are 15 residues in the CDR3. V shed 3 bases and J 4 bases; nucleotides not matched to a gene: 7. The germline V gene has CDR1 MDHEN and CDR2 SYDVKM. The repertoire was sequenced with immunoSEQ multiplex PCR; TCRdb's copy has only in-frame clones and lacks some. This sample has about 2.4 million clones, with more than 85% found just once. The rearrangement uses TRBV28 and TRBJ2-3; 7 positions agree with TRBD1. This sequence was found in a man aged 18 to 30 in good health. Some clones in this sample may be carry-over from other donors' samples. Sequencing used naive CD4+ T cells from PBMCs. The subset was: CD45RA+ positively selected. The chain's CDR3 is CASSLVGTAADTQYF. The CDR3 DNA sequence: TGTGCCAGCAGTTTGGTTGGGACAGCAGCAGATACGCAGTATTTT.